One and the same sample provided the 32 T cell receptor beta chains below, sequenced in a study of shared clonotypes between healthy human individuals. Some clones are missing from TCRdb's copy, which holds only in-frame ones; the method was immunoSEQ multiplex PCR. The profile shows 1.6 million or so clones, about 98.5% of them singletons. Sample: naive CD4+ T cells sorted from blood. Subset indicated: CD45RA+ positively selected. The receptors stem from a man aged 30 to 39 in good health.

The chain carries TRBV7-9 and TRBJ2-7; no firm D call. The CDR3 totals 12 residues. The germline gives CDR1 SEHNR, CDR2 FQNEAQ (reference sequence). The V and J ends lost 4 bases and 2 bases respectively, with 6 bases between them. CDR3 bases: TGTGCCAGCAGCTACGTGCCCTACGAGCAGTACTTC. Amino acids: CASSYVPYEQYF.

J is TRBJ2-5 and V is TRBV30, with 8 bases identical to TRBD2. From germline, CDR1 is GTSNPN and CDR2 SVGIG (reference sequence). With 5 bases clipped from V and 7 bases from J, the junction kept 6 bases outside the gene matches. This CDR3 comprises 12 residues. The CDR3 DNA sequence: TGTGCCTGGTCTACGGGGGGGGTGACCCAGTACTTC. Its translation: CAWSTGGVTQYF.

A word on this clone: Other DNA sequences in this specimen translate into the identical CDR3. This sequence joins TRBV5-6 and TRBJ1-2; D is ambiguous. The CDR3 runs 12 residues. V was pared by 0 bases and J by 8 bases, with 8 bases between. Germline CDR1 reads SGHDT; CDR2 reads YYEEEE. The CDR3 is CASSLAGGGYTF. In nucleotides, the CDR3 is TGTGCCAGCAGCTTGGCCGGAGGGGGCTACACCTTC.

This sequence joins TRBV30 and TRBJ2-7; 9 bases are a match to TRBD2. Trimming at V came to 0 bases and at J to 4 bases, leaving 13 bases not matched to a gene. Germline lookup yields CDR1 GTSNPN and CDR2 SVGIG (reference sequence). The CDR3 has 17 residues. In DNA, the CDR3 is TGTGCCTGGAGTGTACCACGCGCGGGAGGGCCTAGATACGAGCAGTACTTC. It codes for CAWSVPRAGGPRYEQYF.

The gene calls are TRBV4-2 and TRBJ2-1; a possible D gene is TRBD2 (5 bases). Trimming pared 4 bases from V and 8 bases from J, leaving 24 bases between. CDR1 and CDR2 from the germline V gene are LGHNA and YNFKEQ. The CDR3 spans 17 residues. CDR3 nucleotides: TGTGCCAGCAGCCCGACTACTGGGGAGATACTTTGGTATGAGCAGTTCTTC. Protein product: CASSPTTGEILWYEQFF.

The chain links TRBV28 to TRBJ2-1, with D perhaps TRBD1 or TRBD2 (5 bases each). The CDR3 is 14 amino acids. CDR1 is MDHEN and CDR2 is SYDVKM in the germline V gene. The V end lost 6 bases, the J end lost 2 bases, and 11 bases lay between the germline ends. CDR3 nucleotides: TGTGCCAGCAGCCCCGGGGCCGCCTACAATGAGCAGTTCTTC. This gives the protein CASSPGAAYNEQFF.

CDR3 sequence: CSGSSGSDTGELFF. The CDR3 DNA reads as TGCAGCGGATCTAGCGGGAGTGACACCGGGGAGCTGTTTTTT. The rearrangement links TRBV29-1 to TRBJ2-2; TRBD2 aligns across 10 bases. Germline values: CDR1 SQVTM, CDR2 ANQGSEA. The V segment lost 7 bases and the J segment 3 bases; nucleotides outside the gene matches: 5. CDR3 length: 14 residues.

The chain couples TRBV5-1 to TRBJ2-7, with 8 bases matching TRBD1. The CDR3 is 16 residues long. J gave up 2 bases and V 0 bases, and 7 bases lay outside the gene matches. Germline CDR1 is SGHRS and CDR2 is YFSETQ. The CDR3, as DNA: TGCGCCAGCAGCTTGGCCCTGACAGGGGTAACCTACGAGCAGTACTTC. Translated: CASSLALTGVTYEQYF.

V gene TRBV19 combines with J gene TRBJ2-2; TRBD1 agrees at 7 bases. From germline, CDR1 is LNHDA and CDR2 SQIVND (reference sequence). V trimming: 5 bases; J trimming: 7 bases; junction bases outside the gene matches: 4. The CDR3 sequence is 13 residues long. Here the CDR3 DNA reads TGTGCCAGTAGTTCCCGGACAGGCGGGGAGCTGTTTTTT. It yields the protein CASSSRTGGELFF.

This clone has only one observation. The chain carries TRBV10-3 and TRBJ1-2, with TRBD1 matching 8 bases. This CDR3 comprises 15 residues. V lost 6 bases and J lost 8; bases outside the gene matches: 14. CDR1 is ENHRY and CDR2 is SYGVKD in the germline V gene. CDR3 nucleotide sequence: TGTGCCATCAGCTCTTTCAGGGGGCCCAGTCCGGGCTACACCTTC. Encoded protein: CAISSFRGPSPGYTF.

This chain uses TRBV2 with TRBJ2-3, with 8 bases that match TRBD2. The V gene's germline CDR1 is SNHLY and CDR2 FYNNEI. The CDR3 is made up of 16 amino acids. Trimming removed 2 bases from V and 2 bases from J; junction bases left unmatched: 6. CDR3 nucleotides: TGTGCCAGCAGTGAAATGCCTAGCGGGTTCACAGATACGCAGTATTTT. This translates into CASSEMPSGFTDTQYF.

The chain employs TRBV4-1 and TRBJ2-3; D is ambiguous. With 0 bases removed from V and 4 bases from J, the gap between germline ends came to 20 bases. CDR1 MGHRA and CDR2 YSYEKL come from the germline V gene. This CDR3 spans 18 amino acids. The CDR3 coding sequence is TGCGCCAGCAGCCAAGATTGGGGTGGGCTAGGTCTTCCAGATACGCAGTATTTT. This sequence encodes CASSQDWGGLGLPDTQYF.

This rearrangement joins TRBV29-1 to TRBJ1-1, with D unclear. CDR1 is SQVTM and CDR2 is ANQGSEA in the germline V gene. The CDR3 loop spans 14 amino acids. The V end lost 1 base, the J end lost 1 base, and 10 bases lay between the germline ends. CDR3 DNA: TGCAGCGTTGAAGTAAGTCTTACGAACACTGAAGCTTTCTTT. This encodes CSVEVSLTNTEAFF.

CDR3 coding DNA: TGTGCCAGCAGCTGGCGACTTCGAGGTGGATACAATGAGCAGTTCTTC. Translating it yields CASSWRLRGGYNEQFF. The chain links TRBV7-9 to TRBJ2-1; D remains ambiguous. This CDR3 is built from 16 residues. The V gene's germline CDR1 is SEHNR and CDR2 FQNEAQ (reference sequence). V was cut by 4 bases and J by 4 bases, with 17 bases left in between.

The chain uses TRBV28 and TRBJ1-4; D is unclear. CDR3 size: 12 residues. The V gene lost 2 bases and the J gene lost 10 bases, with 8 bases spanning the gap. Germline V gene sequence: CDR1 MDHEN, CDR2 SYDVKM. CDR3 sequence reads: CASSLELGKLFF. CDR3 sequence (DNA): TGTGCCAGCAGTTTAGAGTTGGGAAAACTGTTTTTT. Based on the CDR3 plus reference TRBV28 and TRBJ1-4, the full variable domain is DVKVTQSSRYLVKRTGEKVFLECVQDMDHENMFWYRQDPGLGLRLIYFSYDVKMKEKGDIPEGYSVSREKKERFSLILESASTNQTSMYLCASSLELGKLFFGSGTQLSVL.

The chain is built from TRBV5-1 and TRBJ2-2, with 7 bases lining up with TRBD2. With V trimmed by 0 bases and J by 6 bases, 11 bases remained unmatched. The CDR3 is 17 residues long. Germline V gives CDR1 SGHRS, CDR2 YFSETQ. The CDR3 here is CASSLALRTSLAGELFF. CDR3 sequence (DNA): TGCGCCAGCAGCTTGGCCTTGCGGACTAGTTTAGCCGGGGAGCTGTTTTTT.

The table lists this clone with a count of one. The chain recombines TRBV14 with TRBJ1-1; D not certain. Germline-derived CDR1 and CDR2 are SGHDN and FVKESK. V was pared by 4 bases and J by 1 base, with 7 bases between. The length of the CDR3 is 13 residues. The CDR3 loop reads CASSPWGNTEAFF. CDR3 nucleotide sequence: TGTGCCAGCAGCCCGTGGGGGAACACTGAAGCTTTCTTT. The full variable domain, in which reference TRBV14 and TRBJ1-1 provide the parts outside the CDR3, is EAGVTQFPSHSVIEKGQTVTLRCDPISGHDNLYWYRRVMGKEIKFLLHFVKESKQDESGMPNNRFLAERTGGTYSTLKVQPAELEDSGVYFCASSPWGNTEAFFGQGTRLTVV.

This clone was picked up one time. This chain connects TRBV18 to TRBJ2-6; the D gene is possibly TRBD1 (6 bases). CDR1 and CDR2 from the germline V gene are KGHSH and LQKENI. The V and J ends lost 3 bases and 2 bases respectively, with 11 bases between them. This CDR3 is 16 amino acids long. The CDR3 DNA sequence: TGTGCCAGCTCACCTTACAGGGACCCTGGGGCCAACGTCCTGACTTTC. It yields the protein CASSPYRDPGANVLTF.

The rearrangement uses TRBV5-1 and TRBJ2-3; 7 positions agree with TRBD2. The V gene end was trimmed by 4 bases and the J gene end by 4 bases; junction bases not matched to a gene: 9. CDR3 length equals 15 residues. Germline CDR1 reads SGHRS; CDR2 reads YFSETQ. CDR3 sequence reads: CASSPQAGVSDTQYF. CDR3 DNA: TGCGCCAGCAGCCCCCAGGCGGGAGTCTCAGATACGCAGTATTTT. Full variable domain (outside the CDR3, taken from reference TRBV5-1 and TRBJ2-3): KAGVTQTPRYLIKTRGQQVTLSCSPISGHRSVSWYQQTPGQGLQFLFEYFSETQRNKGNFPGRFSGRQFSNSRSEMNVSTLELGDSALYLCASSPQAGVSDTQYFGPGTRLTVL.

This clone occurred once. The rearrangement joins TRBV28 to TRBJ2-7; 7 nucleotides agree with TRBD2. CDR1 and CDR2 (germline): MDHEN, SYDVKM. The CDR3 extends over 15 amino acids. J was trimmed by 7 bases and V by 5 bases; bases with no gene match: 14. The CDR3 nucleotides read TGTGCCAGCAGTACCGGCGGGGAGGGCCCTGAGGAGCAGTACTTC. It yields the protein CASSTGGEGPEEQYF.

This sequence joins TRBV2 and TRBJ2-3; TRBD2 matches 11 bases. V shed 6 bases and J 2 bases; nucleotides not matched to a gene: 4. Germline CDR1 SNHLY, CDR2 FYNNEI. This CDR3 has 15 amino acids. The CDR3, as DNA: TGTGCCAGCAGAGATAGCGGGAGGGCCACAGATACGCAGTATTTT. Translating gives CASRDSGRATDTQYF.

The chain links TRBV6-1 to TRBJ1-5; D is unclear. V was clipped by 10 bases and J by 0 bases, with 10 bases between them. This CDR3 contains 13 residues. Germline V gene sequence: CDR1 MNHNS, CDR2 SASEGT. The CDR3 region has the DNA TGTGCCACCGTCCAGAGTAGCAATCAGCCCCAGCATTTT. This translates into CATVQSSNQPQHF.

The rearrangement joins TRBV9 to TRBJ2-1; no definite D call. V was pared by 3 bases and J by 4 bases, with 11 bases between. The CDR3 is 14 residues long. Germline values: CDR1 SGDLS, CDR2 YYNGEE. The CDR3 sequence is CASSASAIYNEQFF. The DNA of the CDR3 is TGTGCCAGCAGCGCATCAGCAATTTACAATGAGCAGTTCTTC.

The V call is TRBV5-1, the J call TRBJ2-1; TRBD1 aligns across 9 bases. This CDR3 comprises 17 residues. The germline V gene encodes CDR1 SGHRS and CDR2 YFSETQ. Germline trimming cut 0 bases from V and 0 bases from J; bases unmatched to any gene: 4. The CDR3 DNA follows: TGCGCCAGCAGCTTGGCCTGGGGACAGGGCTCCTACAATGAGCAGTTCTTC. It is translated as CASSLAWGQGSYNEQFF.

The chain has TRBV28 and TRBJ1-2, with a possible D match to TRBD1 (5 bases). The CDR3 sequence is 13 residues long. Trimming removed 6 bases at V and 13 bases at J, with 21 bases between. Germline CDR1 and CDR2: MDHEN and SYDVKM. The CDR3 is CASSQFWDGRCTF. For the CDR3, the DNA is TGTGCCAGCAGCCAATTTTGGGACGGCCGGTGCACCTTC.

This clone was picked up one time. The chain uses TRBV7-2 and TRBJ2-6, with 8 bases fitting TRBD1. CDR1 SGHTA and CDR2 FQGNSA come from the germline V gene. The CDR3 has 19 residues. The V and J ends lost 0 bases and 3 bases, in that order; junction bases with no gene match: 10. As DNA, the CDR3 is TGTGCCAGCAGCTTAGCCACGGGGACAGGCCTTGGTGGGGCCAACGTCCTGACTTTC. This gives the protein CASSLATGTGLGGANVLTF.

The chain couples TRBV6-5 to TRBJ1-5; 7 bases are a match to TRBD1. V dropped 5 bases and J dropped 2; count of bases not matched to a gene: 3. The CDR3 extends over 14 amino acids. Germline values: CDR1 MNHEY, CDR2 SVGAGI. The CDR3 loop is CASSRDRGNQPQHF. Here the CDR3 DNA reads TGTGCCAGCAGTAGGGACAGAGGCAATCAGCCCCAGCATTTT.

The chain has TRBV28 and TRBJ2-1; possibly TRBD2 for D (6 bases). The CDR3 runs to 13 residues. V dropped 6 bases and J dropped 5 bases, with 11 bases sitting between them. Germline V lookup: CDR1 MDHEN, CDR2 SYDVKM. Here the CDR3 DNA reads TGTGCCAGCAGCCCCGGGGGTGACAATGAGCAGTTCTTC. Translating gives CASSPGGDNEQFF.

As DNA, the CDR3 is TGTGCCTGGAGTCCTAGACTAGTGGGGACTTACGAGCAGTACTTC. Translated: CAWSPRLVGTYEQYF. The V and J genes are TRBV30 and TRBJ2-7; D perhaps matches TRBD2 (6 bases). V lost 2 bases, J lost 4 bases, and 18 bases lay in between. Germline CDR1 reads GTSNPN; CDR2 reads SVGIG (reference sequence). The CDR3 sequence is 15 residues long.

The chain uses TRBV2 and TRBJ2-1, with D perhaps matching TRBD2 (5 bases). Trimming pared 6 bases from V and 6 bases from J, leaving 12 bases between. The CDR3 has 13 amino acids. Germline CDR1 SNHLY, CDR2 FYNNEI. The CDR3 protein is CASSPSRGNEQFF. In DNA form, the CDR3 reads TGTGCCAGCAGCCCCTCCCGGGGCAATGAGCAGTTCTTC. The entire variable domain, with the rest obtained from reference TRBV2 and TRBJ2-1, is as follows: EPEVTQTPSHQVTQMGQEVILRCVPISNHLYFYWYRQILGQKVEFLVSFYNNEISEKSEIFDDQFSVERPDGSNFTLKIRSTKLEDSAMYFCASSPSRGNEQFFGPGTRLTVL.

V and J are TRBV7-7 and TRBJ2-5; tentative D call: TRBD1 (8 bases). Germline CDR1 and CDR2: SSHAT and FNYEAQ (reference sequence). V was cut by 5 bases and J by 4 bases, with 17 bases left in between. This CDR3 region has 15 residues. This chain's CDR3 is CASSPGQGGLETQYF. CDR3 in DNA: TGTGCCAGCAGCCCAGGACAGGGAGGGTTAGAGACCCAGTACTTC. Combining the CDR3 with reference TRBV7-7 and TRBJ2-5 gives the whole variable domain GAGVSQSPRYKVTKRGQDVTLRCDPISSHATLYWYQQALGQGPEFLTYFNYEAQPDKSGLPSDRFSAERPEGSISTLTIQRTEQRDSAMYRCASSPGQGGLETQYFGPGTRLLVL.

The V call is TRBV4-3, the J call TRBJ1-1; no firm D call. The germline V gene encodes CDR1 LGHNA and CDR2 YSLEER. This CDR3 is built from 14 residues. Trimming stripped 0 bases from V and 1 base from J, with 6 bases between. CDR3 sequence reads: CASSQDGANTEAFF. CDR3 sequence (DNA): TGCGCCAGCAGCCAAGACGGAGCGAACACTGAAGCTTTCTTT.